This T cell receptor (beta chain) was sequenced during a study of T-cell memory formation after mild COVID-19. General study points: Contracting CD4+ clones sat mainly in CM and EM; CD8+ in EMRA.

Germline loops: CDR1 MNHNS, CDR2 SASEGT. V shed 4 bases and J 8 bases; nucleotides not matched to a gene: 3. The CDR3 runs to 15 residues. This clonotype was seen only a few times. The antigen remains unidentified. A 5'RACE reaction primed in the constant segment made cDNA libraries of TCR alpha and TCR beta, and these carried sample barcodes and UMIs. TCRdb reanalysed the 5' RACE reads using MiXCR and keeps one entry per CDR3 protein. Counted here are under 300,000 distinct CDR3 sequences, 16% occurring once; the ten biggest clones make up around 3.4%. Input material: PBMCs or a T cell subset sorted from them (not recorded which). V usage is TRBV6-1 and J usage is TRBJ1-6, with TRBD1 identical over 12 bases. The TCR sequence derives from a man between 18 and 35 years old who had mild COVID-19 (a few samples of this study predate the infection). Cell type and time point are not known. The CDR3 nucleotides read TGTGCCAGCAGTGTCCGGGACAGGGGGCATTCACCCCTCCACTTT. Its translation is CASSVRDRGHSPLHF.